Listed below are T cell receptor beta chains from one sample, sequenced in a study of cytomegalovirus exposure and HLA in healthy donors. Sequenced by immunoSEQ multiplex PCR; TCRdb stores in-frame clones only, minus some. Of roughly 140,000 clones in the sample, about 88% are singletons; the top ten hold over 3%. The sample consisted of PBMCs. Receptor source: a woman in her late teens or twenties in good health and CMV-seropositive. Each CDR3 is given with its conserved first and last residue. Each record gives: CDR3 length, D gene, clone size, J gene, V gene, CDR3 protein, CDR3 DNA. D genes are given only for firm matches. A row's size may be missing; if present it is once, few, many or a size class.

16	TRBD2	once	TRBJ2-5	TRBV4-2	CASSPHIAGAEETQYF	TGTGCCAGCAGCCCACATATAGCGGGAGCAGAAGAGACCCAGTACTTC
15	.	.	TRBJ1-1	TRBV6-6	CASSKQTQGNTEAFF	TGTGCCAGCAGTAAACAGACTCAGGGGAACACTGAAGCTTTCTTT
18	TRBD1	.	TRBJ2-1	TRBV5-5	CASSLVGQHSNSYNEQFF	TGTGCCAGCAGCTTGGTGGGACAGCACTCGAACTCCTACAATGAGCAGTTCTTC
16	TRBD1	.	TRBJ1-4	TRBV2	CASSRSTGTGSEKLFF	TGTGCCAGCAGTCGTTCCACCGGGACAGGGAGTGAAAAACTGTTTTTT
15	TRBD1	.	TRBJ1-3	TRBV11-2	CASSSTGLSGNTIYF	TGTGCCAGCAGCTCGACAGGGCTCTCTGGAAACACCATATATTTT
15	TRBD1	many	TRBJ2-7	TRBV5-1	CASSLRTGGFAEQYF	TGCGCCAGCAGCCTACGGACAGGGGGCTTTGCCGAGCAGTACTTC
13	.	.	TRBJ2-1	TRBV7-7	CASSLTINNEQFF	TGTGCTAGCAGCTTGACAATAAACAATGAGCAGTTCTTC
18	TRBD2	.	TRBJ2-1	TRBV28	CASSLITGLAGGPNEQFF	TGTGCCAGCAGTCTCATTACGGGACTAGCGGGAGGGCCGAATGAGCAGTTCTTC
14	TRBD2	.	TRBJ2-7	TRBV9	CASSRSGSYYEQYF	TGTGCCAGCAGCCGCAGCGGGAGTTATTACGAGCAGTACTTC
14	.	.	TRBJ2-3	TRBV9	CASSVGDITDTQYF	TGTGCCAGCAGCGTAGGGGACATCACAGATACGCAGTATTTT
14	.	.	TRBJ2-7	TRBV4-3	CASSRATGSYEQYF	TGCGCCAGCAGCCGAGCGACAGGTTCCTACGAGCAGTACTTC
15	.	.	TRBJ1-5	TRBV5-1	CASSLGDSSNQPQHF	TGCGCCAGCAGCTTGGGAGACAGTAGCAATCAGCCCCAGCATTTT
15	.	.	TRBJ2-1	TRBV9	CASSVEHSSYNEQFF	TGTGCCAGCAGCGTAGAACACAGCTCCTACAATGAGCAGTTCTTC
14	TRBD2	.	TRBJ2-7	TRBV6-1	CASSEGDYSYEQYF	TGTGCCAGCAGTGAAGGGGACTACTCCTACGAGCAGTACTTC
13	.	.	TRBJ2-2	TRBV18	CASSPRGSGELFF	TGTGCCAGCTCACCAAGGGGTTCCGGGGAGCTGTTTTTT
15	.	.	TRBJ2-1	TRBV15	CATSRDFGRVNEQFF	TGTGCCACCAGCAGAGATTTTGGCAGGGTGAATGAGCAGTTCTTC
14	.	.	TRBJ1-2	TRBV7-9	CASSLVGERYGYTF	TGTGCCAGCAGCTTAGTCGGGGAGCGGTATGGCTACACCTTC
16	.	.	TRBJ1-5	TRBV4-1	CASSQGQPGGNQPQHF	TGCGCCAGCAGCCAAGGACAGCCGGGAGGCAATCAGCCCCAGCATTTT
18	TRBD2	.	TRBJ2-3	TRBV4-3	CASSQDGSASGPRDTQYF	TGCGCCAGCAGCCAAGATGGCTCCGCTAGCGGCCCCAGGGATACGCAGTATTTT
15	.	.	TRBJ1-5	TRBV30	CAWTMGAGSNQPQHF	TGTGCCTGGACCATGGGAGCGGGTAGCAATCAGCCCCAGCATTTT